This T cell receptor beta chain was sequenced in a study of cytomegalovirus exposure and HLA in healthy donors. Both 60 Vbeta primers and 13 Jbeta primers went into the PCR. Original data processing: The count from a later analysis was tens of millions of unique TCR beta chains, 9 million to 12 million of them shared. Profiling relied on immunoSEQ multiplex PCR, and the TCRdb table lists in-frame clones only, not all of them. V and J calls plus clone size are reproduced from that table; the DNA served to infer D and trimming. The table includes 160,000 or so clones, 79% detected once. The table lists this clone with a few counts. Its matching antigen is unknown. Germline trimming cut 4 bases from V and 2 bases from J; bases unmatched to any gene: 10. Germline CDR1 is SGHRS and CDR2 is YFSETQ. The CDR3 spans 17 residues. Study-wide findings and caveats: TCR beta V segments were, for the most part, productive about 87% or about 30% of the time in an earlier analysis.

Sequencing was carried out using PBMCs. This chain links TRBV5-1 with TRBJ2-1, with TRBD1 matching over 9 bases. The sequence was collected from a woman in her 40s in good health and CMV-seronegative. In DNA, the CDR3 is TGCGCCAGCAGCCCGGGGACAGGGAACGGTCCCTACAATGAGCAGTTCTTC. It yields the protein CASSPGTGNGPYNEQFF.